This TCR beta chain was captured in a study of T cells in Graves' hyperthyroidism and ophthalmopathy. Researchers amplified the TCR beta CDR3 regions from RNA transcripts. The primer set for the first-round RT-PCR of the TCR CDR3 was HTBI. TCRdb ran MiXCR on the multiplex PCR reads and lists one entry per CDR3 protein. The repertoire holds more than 500,000 distinct CDR3 sequences, with 14% to 15% as singletons. The CDR3 runs to 14 residues. Germline CDR1 and CDR2: DFQATT and SNEGSKA (reference sequence). The V and J ends lost 6 bases and 4 bases, in that order; junction bases with no gene match: 11. The sample holds many counts of this clonotype.

The chain carries TRBV20-1 and TRBJ2-7; 8 bases align to TRBD2. The TCR comes from a woman in her thirties or forties with Graves' ophthalmopathy. The specimen was blood. The CDR3 loop reads CSAPMGSGRYEQYF. As DNA, the CDR3 is TGCAGTGCGCCTATGGGGAGCGGGAGATACGAGCAGTACTTC.